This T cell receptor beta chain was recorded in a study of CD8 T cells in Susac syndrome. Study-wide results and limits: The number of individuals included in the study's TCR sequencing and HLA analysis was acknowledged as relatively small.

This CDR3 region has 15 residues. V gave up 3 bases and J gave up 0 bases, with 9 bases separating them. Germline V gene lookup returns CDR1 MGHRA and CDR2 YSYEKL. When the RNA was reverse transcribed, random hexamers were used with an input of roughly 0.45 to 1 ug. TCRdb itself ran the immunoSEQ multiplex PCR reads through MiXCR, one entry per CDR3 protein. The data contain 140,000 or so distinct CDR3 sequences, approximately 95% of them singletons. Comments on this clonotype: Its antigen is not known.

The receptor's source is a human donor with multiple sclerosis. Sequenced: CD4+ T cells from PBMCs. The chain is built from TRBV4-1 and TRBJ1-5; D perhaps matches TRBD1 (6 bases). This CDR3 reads CASSQEQGSNQPQHF. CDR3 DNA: TGCGCCAGCAGCCAGGAACAGGGTAGCAATCAGCCCCAGCATTTT.